Detailed here is one TCR beta chain. What it binds is not known. Lacking the conserved final phenylalanine or tryptophan, this CDR3 likely reflects a read error. The entry originates in a study of blood T cells in healthy people across ages. The study, taken as a whole, reports: Roughly linear declines in TCR beta diversity per million T cells occurred with age.

V lost 0 bases, J lost 3 bases, and 4 bases stayed unmatched. Germline CDR1 SGHTA, CDR2 FQGNSA. This CDR3 has 16 amino acids. The second PCR ran about 6 to 12 cycles with a sample-barcoded 5' primer and J-beta primers. Tags on each cDNA molecule came from a template-switch adaptor with 12 random nucleotides. TCRdb reanalysed the 5' RACE reads using MiXCR and keeps one entry per CDR3 protein. Seen here are over 600,000 distinct CDR3 sequences, around a fifth observed once, and the top ten hold roughly 3.7%. V and J are TRBV7-2 and TRBJ2-3, with 9 bases aligning to TRBD2. This receptor was identified in a man between 65 and 85 years old in good health. The sample was blood. The CDR3 here is CASSLAASGVTDTQYS. The DNA of the CDR3 is TGTGCCAGCAGCTTAGCGGCTAGCGGGGTAACAGATACGCAGTATTCT.